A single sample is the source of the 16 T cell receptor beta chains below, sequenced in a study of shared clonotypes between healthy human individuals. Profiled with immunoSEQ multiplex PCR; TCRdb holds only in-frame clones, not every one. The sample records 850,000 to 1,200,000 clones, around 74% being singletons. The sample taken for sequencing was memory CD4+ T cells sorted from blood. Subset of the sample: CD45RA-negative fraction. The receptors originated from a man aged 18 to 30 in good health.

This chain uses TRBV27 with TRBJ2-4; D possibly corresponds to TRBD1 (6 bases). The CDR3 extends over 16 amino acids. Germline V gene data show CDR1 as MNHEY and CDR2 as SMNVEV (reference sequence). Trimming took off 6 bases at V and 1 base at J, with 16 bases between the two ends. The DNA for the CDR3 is TGTGCCAGCAGCCAGAACAGGGTTGTCGCCAAAAACATTCAGTACTTC. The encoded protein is CASSQNRVVAKNIQYF.

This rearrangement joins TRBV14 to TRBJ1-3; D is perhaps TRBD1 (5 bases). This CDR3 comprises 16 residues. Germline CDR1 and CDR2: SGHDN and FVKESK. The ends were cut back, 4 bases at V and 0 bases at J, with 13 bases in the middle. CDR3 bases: TGTGCCAGCAGCCGGGCAGGGACCTTCTCTGGAAACACCATATATTTT. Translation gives CASSRAGTFSGNTIYF.

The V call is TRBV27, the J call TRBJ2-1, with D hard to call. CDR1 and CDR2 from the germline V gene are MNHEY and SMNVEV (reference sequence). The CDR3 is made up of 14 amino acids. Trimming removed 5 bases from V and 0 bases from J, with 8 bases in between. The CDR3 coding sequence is TGTGCCAGCAGTAAGATTGCCTCCTACAATGAGCAGTTCTTC. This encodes CASSKIASYNEQFF.

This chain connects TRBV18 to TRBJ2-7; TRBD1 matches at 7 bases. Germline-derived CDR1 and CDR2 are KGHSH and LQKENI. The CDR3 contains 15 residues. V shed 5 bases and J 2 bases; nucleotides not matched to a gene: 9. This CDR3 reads CASSSGRQGTYEQYF. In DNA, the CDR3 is TGTGCCAGCTCATCGGGCAGACAGGGAACCTACGAGCAGTACTTC.

The CDR3: CATTRQGQGNQPQHF. The CDR3 region has the DNA TGTGCCACTACCCGACAGGGGCAGGGCAATCAGCCCCAGCATTTT. This rearrangement joins TRBV6-4 to TRBJ1-5; 8 bases fit TRBD1. Losses at the gene ends were 10 bases for V and 2 bases for J; bases not matched to a gene: 10. The CDR3 runs to 15 residues. Germline assignment: CDR1 MRHNA and CDR2 SNTAGT.

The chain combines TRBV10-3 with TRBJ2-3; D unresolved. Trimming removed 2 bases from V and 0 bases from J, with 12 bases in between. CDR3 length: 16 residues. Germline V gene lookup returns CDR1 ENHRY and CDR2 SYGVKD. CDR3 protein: CAISERSVTSTDTQYF. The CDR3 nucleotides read TGTGCCATCAGTGAGAGGTCAGTGACTAGCACAGATACGCAGTATTTT.

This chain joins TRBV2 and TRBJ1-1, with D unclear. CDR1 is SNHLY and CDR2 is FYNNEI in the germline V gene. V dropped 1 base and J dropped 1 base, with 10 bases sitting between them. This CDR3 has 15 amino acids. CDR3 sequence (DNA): TGTGCCAGCAGTGAAGAGGCTAAGGGGAACACTGAAGCTTTCTTT. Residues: CASSEEAKGNTEAFF. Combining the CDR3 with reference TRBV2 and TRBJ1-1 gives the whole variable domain EPEVTQTPSHQVTQMGQEVILRCVPISNHLYFYWYRQILGQKVEFLVSFYNNEISEKSEIFDDQFSVERPDGSNFTLKIRSTKLEDSAMYFCASSEEAKGNTEAFFGQGTRLTVV.

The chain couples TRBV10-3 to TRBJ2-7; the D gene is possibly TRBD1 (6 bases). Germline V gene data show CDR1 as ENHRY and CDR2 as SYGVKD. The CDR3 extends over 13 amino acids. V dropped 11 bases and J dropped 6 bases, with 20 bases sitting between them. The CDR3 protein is CAVAQGRVGEQYF. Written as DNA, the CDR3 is TGTGCCGTTGCACAGGGTAGGGTCGGCGAGCAGTACTTC.

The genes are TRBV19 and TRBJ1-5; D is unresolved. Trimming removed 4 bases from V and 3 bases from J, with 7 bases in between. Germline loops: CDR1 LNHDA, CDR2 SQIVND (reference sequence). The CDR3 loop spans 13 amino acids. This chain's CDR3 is CASSRQVNQPQHF. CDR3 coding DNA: TGTGCCAGTAGTAGACAAGTCAATCAGCCCCAGCATTTT.

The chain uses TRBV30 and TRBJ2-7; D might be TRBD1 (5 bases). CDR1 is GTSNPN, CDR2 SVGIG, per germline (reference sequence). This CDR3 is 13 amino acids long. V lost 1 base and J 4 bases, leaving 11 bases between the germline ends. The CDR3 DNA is TGTGCCTGGAGTGGGACACTGGGGTACGAGCAGTACTTC. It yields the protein CAWSGTLGYEQYF.

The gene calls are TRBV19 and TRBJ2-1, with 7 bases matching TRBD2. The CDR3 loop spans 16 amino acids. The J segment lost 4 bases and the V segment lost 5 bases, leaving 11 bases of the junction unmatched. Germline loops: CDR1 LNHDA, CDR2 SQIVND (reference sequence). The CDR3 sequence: CASSSALRGVYNEQFF. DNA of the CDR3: TGTGCCAGTAGTTCAGCTTTACGGGGGGTGTACAATGAGCAGTTCTTC.

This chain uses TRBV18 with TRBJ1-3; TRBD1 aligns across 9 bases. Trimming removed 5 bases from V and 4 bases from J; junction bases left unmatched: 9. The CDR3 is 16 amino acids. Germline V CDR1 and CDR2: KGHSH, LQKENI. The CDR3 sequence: CASSSSGQGTGNTIYF. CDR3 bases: TGTGCCAGCTCATCCTCTGGACAGGGGACCGGAAACACCATATATTTT.

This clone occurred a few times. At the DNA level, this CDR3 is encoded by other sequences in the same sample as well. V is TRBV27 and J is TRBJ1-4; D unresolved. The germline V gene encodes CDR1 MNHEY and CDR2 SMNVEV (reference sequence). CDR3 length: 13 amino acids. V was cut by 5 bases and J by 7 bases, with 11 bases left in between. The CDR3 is CASSLREGEKLFF. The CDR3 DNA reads TGTGCCAGCAGTCTCCGGGAGGGTGAAAAACTGTTTTTT. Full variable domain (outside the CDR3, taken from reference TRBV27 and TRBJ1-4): EAQVTQNPRYLITVTGKKLTVTCSQNMNHEYMSWYRQDPGLGLRQIYYSMNVEVTDKGDVPEGYKVSRKEKRNFPLILESPSPNQTSLYFCASSLREGEKLFFGSGTQLSVL.

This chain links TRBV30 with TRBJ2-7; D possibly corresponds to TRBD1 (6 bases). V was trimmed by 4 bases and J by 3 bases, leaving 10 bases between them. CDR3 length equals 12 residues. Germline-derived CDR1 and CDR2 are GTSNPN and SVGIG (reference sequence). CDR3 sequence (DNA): TGTGCCTGGATCAGGGGCTTCTACGAGCAGTACTTC. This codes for CAWIRGFYEQYF.

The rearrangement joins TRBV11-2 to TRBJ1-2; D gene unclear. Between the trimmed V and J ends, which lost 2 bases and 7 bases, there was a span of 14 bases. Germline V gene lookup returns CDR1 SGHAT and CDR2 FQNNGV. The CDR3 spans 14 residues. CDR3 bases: TGTGCCAGCAGCTTAATTAATAAGGGAAGTGGCTACACCTTC. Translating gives CASSLINKGSGYTF. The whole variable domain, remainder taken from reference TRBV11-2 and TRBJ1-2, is EAGVAQSPRYKIIEKRQSVAFWCNPISGHATLYWYQQILGQGPKLLIQFQNNGVVDDSQLPKDRFSAERLKGVDSTLKIQPAKLEDSAVYLCASSLINKGSGYTFGSGTRLTVV.

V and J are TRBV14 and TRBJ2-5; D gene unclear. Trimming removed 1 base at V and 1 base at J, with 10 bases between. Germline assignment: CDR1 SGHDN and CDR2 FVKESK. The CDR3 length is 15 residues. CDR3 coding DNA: TGTGCCAGCAGCCAAGCGCGTGGATTCCAAGAGACCCAGTACTTC. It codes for CASSQARGFQETQYF.